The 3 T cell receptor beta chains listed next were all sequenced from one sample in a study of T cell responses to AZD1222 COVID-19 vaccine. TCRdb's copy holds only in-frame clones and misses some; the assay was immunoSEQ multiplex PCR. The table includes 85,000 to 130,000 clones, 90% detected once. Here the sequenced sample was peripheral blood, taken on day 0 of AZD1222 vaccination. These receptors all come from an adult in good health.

The CDR3 bases are TGTGCCAGTAATAAGGGGGTGGAGAACACCGGGGAGCTGTTTTTT. Translation gives CASNKGVENTGELFF. This chain links TRBV19 with TRBJ2-2, with TRBD1 as a possible D gene (6 bases). Looked up from germline, CDR1 is LNHDA and CDR2 is SQIVND (reference sequence). V shed 7 bases and J shed 1 base, with 13 bases lying between them. CDR3 size: 15 residues.

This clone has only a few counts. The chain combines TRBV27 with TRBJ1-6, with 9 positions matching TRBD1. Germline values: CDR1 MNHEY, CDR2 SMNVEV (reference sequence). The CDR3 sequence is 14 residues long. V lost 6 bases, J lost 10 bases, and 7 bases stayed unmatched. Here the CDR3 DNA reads TGTGCCAGCAGGAGGGACAGGGAGGGCTCACCCCTCCACTTT. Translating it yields CASRRDREGSPLHF.

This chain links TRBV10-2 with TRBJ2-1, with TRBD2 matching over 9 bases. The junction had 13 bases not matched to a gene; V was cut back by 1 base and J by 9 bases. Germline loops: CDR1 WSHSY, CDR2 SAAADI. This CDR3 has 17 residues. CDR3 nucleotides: TGCGCCAGCAGTGAGTTTGGTGGAGCGGGAGGCAGGGGTGAGCAGTTCTTC. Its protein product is CASSEFGGAGGRGEQFF.